This T cell receptor beta chain was identified in a study of a mutant IDH1 vaccine in newly diagnosed glioma. Study-wide context: Therapy received beforehand was radiotherapy, temozolomide, or both, with most patients given both.

Time point defined: week 11, during vaccination. With topical imiquimod, each dose of the vaccine consisted of 300 ug of mutant IDH1 20-mer peptide. TCRdb's table, derived via immunoSEQ multiplex PCR, lists solely in-frame clones and lacks some. The sample has under 55,000 clones, 91% seen once. General observations from the study: Patients showed vaccine-induced immune responses at a rate of approximately 93%.

Concerning this clone itself: Its target is not known.

This CDR3 comprises 14 residues. Germline V gene data show CDR1 as MNHEY and CDR2 as SVGAGI. The germline V and J ends were trimmed by 5 bases and 6 bases, with 14 bases remaining between them. The sample here was PBMCs, taken from a glioma patient whose treatment included an IDH1 peptide vaccine. This clonotype originated in a man aged 50-60 years with glioma. The chain links TRBV6-5 to TRBJ2-1; no reliable D call. CDR3 bases: TGTGCCAGCAGTGAGGCGGCGGAATCCAATGAGCAGTTCTTC. Its translation: CASSEAAESNEQFF.